The clone carrying this TCR beta chain was recorded a few times. The target antigen is unknown. This record comes from a study of T cell responses to AZD1222 COVID-19 vaccine. Study-level findings and limits: Regions 160-218 and 743-854 held dominance among vaccine-associated CD4 TCRs, which spanned spike.

The method was immunoSEQ multiplex PCR; TCRdb's version includes in-frame clones alone and lacks a portion of them. This sample yields 110,000 to 150,000 clones, of which around 89% are seen a single time; 1.6% belongs to the top ten. The CDR3 spans 15 residues. Deletions cut 5 bases from V and 5 bases from J, with 18 bases between. Per the germline V gene, CDR1 is MNHEY and CDR2 is SVGAGI. This clonotype originated in an adult in good health. The genes are TRBV6-5 and TRBJ1-2; D gene ambiguous. This specimen consisted of peripheral blood, obtained on day 0 of AZD1222 vaccination. CDR3 DNA: TGTGCCAGCAGTAAACCGGGCGCCCGATCGTATGGCTACACCTTC. Protein: CASSKPGARSYGYTF.